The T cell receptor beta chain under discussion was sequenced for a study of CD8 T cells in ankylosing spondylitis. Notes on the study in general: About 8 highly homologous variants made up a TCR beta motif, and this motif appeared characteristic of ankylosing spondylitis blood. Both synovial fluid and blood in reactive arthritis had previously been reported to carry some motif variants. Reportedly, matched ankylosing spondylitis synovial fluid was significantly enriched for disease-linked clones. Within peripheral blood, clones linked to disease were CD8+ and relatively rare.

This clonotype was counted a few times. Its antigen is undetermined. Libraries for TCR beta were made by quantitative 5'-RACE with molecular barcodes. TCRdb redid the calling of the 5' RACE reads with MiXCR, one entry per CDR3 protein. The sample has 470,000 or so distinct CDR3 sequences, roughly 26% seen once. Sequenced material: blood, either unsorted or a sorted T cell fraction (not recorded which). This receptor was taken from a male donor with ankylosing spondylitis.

In DNA form, the CDR3 reads TGCGCCAGCAGCTTGGACTCGGGGCAAGAGACCCAGTACTTC. This codes for CASSLDSGQETQYF. The chain employs TRBV5-1 and TRBJ2-5; weak D call: TRBD2 (5 bases). The germline V gene has CDR1 SGHRS and CDR2 YFSETQ. The germline V and J ends were trimmed by 0 bases and 2 bases, with 8 bases remaining between them. CDR3 length: 14 amino acids.